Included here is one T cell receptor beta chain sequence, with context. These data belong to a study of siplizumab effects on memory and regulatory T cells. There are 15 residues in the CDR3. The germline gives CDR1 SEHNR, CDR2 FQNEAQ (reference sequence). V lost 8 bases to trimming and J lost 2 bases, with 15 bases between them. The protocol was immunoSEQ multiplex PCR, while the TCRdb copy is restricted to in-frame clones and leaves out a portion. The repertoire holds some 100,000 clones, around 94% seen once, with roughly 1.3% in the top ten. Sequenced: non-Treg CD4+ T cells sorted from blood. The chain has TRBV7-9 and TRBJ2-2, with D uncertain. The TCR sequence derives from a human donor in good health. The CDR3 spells CASGGEFENTGELFF. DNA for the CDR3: TGTGCCAGCGGTGGAGAGTTTGAAAACACCGGGGAGCTGTTTTTT.